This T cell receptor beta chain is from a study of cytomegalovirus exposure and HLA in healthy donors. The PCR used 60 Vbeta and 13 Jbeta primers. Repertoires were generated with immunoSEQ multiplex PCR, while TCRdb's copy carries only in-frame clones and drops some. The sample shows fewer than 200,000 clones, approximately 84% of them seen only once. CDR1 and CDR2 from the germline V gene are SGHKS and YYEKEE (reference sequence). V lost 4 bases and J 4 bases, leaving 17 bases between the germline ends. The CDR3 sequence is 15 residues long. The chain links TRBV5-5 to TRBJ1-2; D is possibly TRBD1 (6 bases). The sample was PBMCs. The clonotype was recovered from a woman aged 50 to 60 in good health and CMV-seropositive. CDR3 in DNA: TGTGCCAGCAGCCAATCAGGGGCAGGGGCCTATGGCTACACCTTC. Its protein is CASSQSGAGAYGYTF.